Each of the 27 T cell receptor beta chains below was sequenced from the same sample in a study of CD8 T cells in Susac syndrome. RNA totalling about 0.45 to 1 ug underwent reverse transcription with random hexamers. Using its own MiXCR run on the immunoSEQ multiplex PCR reads, TCRdb lists one record per CDR3 protein. The sample holds a few hundred thousand distinct CDR3 sequences, 75% to 90% seen once. Sequencing was carried out using CD8+ T cells from PBMCs. Receptors were obtained from a human donor with multiple sclerosis.

The V and J genes are TRBV7-9 and TRBJ2-2; no clear D. The CDR3 is made up of 14 amino acids. Trimming left V 3 bases short and J 7 bases short, with 12 bases between. Germline V gene lookup returns CDR1 SEHNR and CDR2 FQNEAQ (reference sequence). This chain's CDR3 is CASSLDGLGGELFF. As DNA, the CDR3 is TGTGCCAGCAGCTTGGACGGGTTAGGCGGGGAGCTGTTTTTT. The whole variable domain, remainder taken from reference TRBV7-9 and TRBJ2-2, is DTGVSQNPRHKITKRGQNVTFRCDPISEHNRLYWYRQTLGQGPEFLTYFQNEAQLEKSRLLSDRFSAERPKGSFSTLEIQRTEQGDSAMYLCASSLDGLGGELFFGEGSRLTVL.

The chain carries TRBV11-1 and TRBJ2-7; D may correspond to TRBD1 or TRBD2 (5 bases each). This CDR3 spans 14 amino acids. The germline V gene encodes CDR1 SGHAT and CDR2 FQDESV (reference sequence). Between the trimmed V and J ends, which lost 6 bases and 6 bases, there was a span of 18 bases. Written as DNA, the CDR3 is TGTGCCAGCAGTCACCGGGACGTAGTCACCGAGCAGTACTTC. Its translation: CASSHRDVVTEQYF.

The chain employs TRBV30 and TRBJ2-7; D might be TRBD1 (5 bases). With 3 bases removed from V and 5 bases from J, the gap between germline ends came to 11 bases. This CDR3 has 12 residues. From germline, CDR1 is GTSNPN and CDR2 SVGIG (reference sequence). This CDR3 is CAWRGRANEQYF. The CDR3 nucleotides are TGTGCCTGGAGAGGCAGGGCTAACGAGCAGTACTTC.

The chain couples TRBV11-2 to TRBJ2-5; TRBD2 aligns across 10 bases. The germline CDR1 and CDR2 sequences are SGHAT and FQNNGV. The CDR3 runs to 17 residues. V was pared by 2 bases and J by 8 bases, with 14 bases of the junction left unmatched. The CDR3 reads CASSLYSLGLAGVTQYF. The DNA for the CDR3 is TGTGCCAGCAGCTTATACTCCCTCGGGCTAGCGGGAGTAACCCAGTACTTC.

The chain uses TRBV28 and TRBJ2-5; possible D gene TRBD2, 5 bases. This CDR3 is built from 16 residues. Trimming shortened V by 2 bases and J by 4 bases, and 17 bases separated the two germline ends. Per germline, CDR1 MDHEN and CDR2 SYDVKM. As DNA, the CDR3 is TGTGCCAGCAGTTTAACACCCTTCGCGGGTGGAGAGACCCAGTACTTC. Translation: CASSLTPFAGGETQYF.

The chain carries TRBV29-1 and TRBJ1-2; D might be TRBD1 (5 bases). Germline CDR1 SQVTM, CDR2 ANQGSEA. The CDR3 has 15 residues. V was trimmed by 7 bases and J by 5 bases, leaving 23 bases between them. The DNA of the CDR3 is TGCAGCGCCCCCCTGGGGGGAGCAGGACTATATGGCTACACCTTC. Translating it yields CSAPLGGAGLYGYTF.

V is TRBV12-3 or TRBV12-4 and J is TRBJ2-7, with D possibly TRBD1 on 6 matching bases. The CDR3 sequence is 13 residues long. Trimming stripped 4 bases from V and 0 bases from J, with 7 bases between. The CDR3 spells CASSWDNSYEQYF. The CDR3 coding sequence is TGTGCCAGCAGTTGGGACAACTCCTACGAGCAGTACTTC.

This clonotype has more than one count but fewer than ten. This chain links TRBV19 with TRBJ2-2, with D unresolved. The CDR3 has 14 residues. The germline V and J ends were trimmed by 6 bases and 5 bases, with 13 bases remaining between them. From germline, CDR1 is LNHDA and CDR2 SQIVND (reference sequence). CDR3 nucleotides: TGTGCCAGTAGCCTCACCGTTGGGACCGGGGAGCTGTTTTTT. Translated: CASSLTVGTGELFF.

The chain joins TRBV19 to TRBJ2-7, with D hard to call. CDR3 length: 13 residues. Germline CDR1 and CDR2: LNHDA and SQIVND (reference sequence). V lost 8 bases and J lost 1, with 12 bases in between. Here the CDR3 DNA reads TGTGCCAGTGCACCAGCAGAGTCCTACGAGCAGTACTTC. Protein sequence: CASAPAESYEQYF.

This clonotype was counted only a few times. This chain connects TRBV7-2 to TRBJ1-5, with D tentatively TRBD1 (6 bases). Trimming pared 2 bases from V and 4 bases from J, leaving 9 bases between. Germline CDR1 reads SGHTA; CDR2 reads FQGNSA. The CDR3 covers 14 residues. The CDR3 reads CASSLYRENQPQHF. The DNA of the CDR3 is TGTGCCAGCAGCTTATACAGGGAGAATCAGCCCCAGCATTTT.

V usage is TRBV27 and J usage is TRBJ1-1; 10 bases are shared with TRBD1. Germline CDR1 reads MNHEY; CDR2 reads SMNVEV (reference sequence). With 5 bases clipped from V and 5 bases from J, the junction kept 8 bases outside the gene matches. The CDR3 consists of 15 residues. CDR3 sequence reads: CASSLGDRGGTEAFF. As DNA, the CDR3 is TGTGCCAGCAGTCTAGGGGACAGGGGAGGGACTGAAGCTTTCTTT.

The V and J genes are TRBV7-9 and TRBJ2-1; 13 bases match TRBD2. CDR3 length equals 19 residues. CDR1 and CDR2 from the germline V gene are SEHNR and FQNEAQ (reference sequence). J was trimmed by 5 bases and V by 2 bases; bases with no gene match: 12. CDR3 nucleotides: TGTGCCAGCAGCTTAACCCCCGGGACTAGCGGGACGTCCGACAATGAGCAGTTCTTC. This encodes CASSLTPGTSGTSDNEQFF.

This clonotype was recorded a few times. The genes are TRBV12-3 or TRBV12-4 and TRBJ1-2; tentative D call: TRBD1 (5 bases). V was cut by 3 bases and J by 2 bases, with 13 bases left in between. This CDR3 has 15 amino acids. The CDR3 loop is CASSLGQRINYGYTF. Here the CDR3 DNA reads TGTGCCAGCAGTTTGGGGCAGAGGATCAACTATGGCTACACCTTC.

The CDR3 spells CASSQPQGDDQPQHF. CDR3 DNA sequence: TGCGCCAGCAGCCAACCGCAGGGTGACGATCAGCCCCAGCATTTT. The V gene is TRBV4-1, the J gene TRBJ1-5, with D possibly TRBD1 on 5 matching bases. Germline V gene lookup returns CDR1 MGHRA and CDR2 YSYEKL. Trimming removed 2 bases from V and 5 bases from J, with 13 bases in between. The CDR3 has 15 amino acids.

This clonotype occurred a few times. The chain uses TRBV7-9 and TRBJ2-7, with a tentative D call TRBD2 (5 bases). The germline V and J ends were trimmed by 5 bases and 3 bases, with 14 bases remaining between them. Germline assignment: CDR1 SEHNR and CDR2 FQNEAQ (reference sequence). This CDR3 has 14 amino acids. The CDR3 reads CASSPPLSGYEQYF. The DNA of the CDR3 is TGTGCCAGCAGCCCACCTTTGAGCGGCTACGAGCAGTACTTC.

The chain joins TRBV12-3 or TRBV12-4 to TRBJ2-1; perhaps TRBD2 as D (6 bases). Trimming took off 3 bases at V and 7 bases at J, with 16 bases between the two ends. The CDR3 is made up of 15 amino acids. In DNA form, the CDR3 reads TGTGCCAGCAGTTTCACTCGGGACTCCGTGAATGAGCAGTTCTTC. Translation: CASSFTRDSVNEQFF.

This chain uses TRBV12-3 or TRBV12-4 with TRBJ2-3; 7 nucleotides match TRBD1. The CDR3 loop spans 15 amino acids. V was pared by 5 bases and J by 1 base, with 6 bases of the junction left unmatched. The CDR3 sequence is CASSRGTGGTDTQYF. The CDR3 DNA follows: TGTGCCAGCAGTCGAGGCACAGGGGGCACAGATACGCAGTATTTT.

The gene calls are TRBV29-1 and TRBJ2-7, with TRBD1 matching over 8 bases. This CDR3 region has 13 residues. Germline V gives CDR1 SQVTM, CDR2 ANQGSEA. V shed 5 bases, J shed 6 bases, and the junction held 9 bases outside the gene matches. This chain's CDR3 is CSVSTGDRGEQYF. The CDR3 DNA is TGCAGCGTTTCGACAGGGGATCGGGGCGAGCAGTACTTC.

This clonotype came up a few times. The genes are TRBV10-3 and TRBJ2-7, with TRBD1 identical over 7 bases. J lost 2 bases, V lost 3 bases, and 7 bases had no gene match. The CDR3 runs 15 residues. Germline CDR1 ENHRY, CDR2 SYGVKD. CDR3 amino acids: CAISESGQDTYEQYF. For the CDR3, the DNA is TGTGCCATCAGTGAATCAGGACAGGACACCTACGAGCAGTACTTC.

The chain has TRBV6-2 or TRBV6-3 and TRBJ2-7; 9 nucleotides match TRBD1. The V gene end was trimmed by 6 bases and the J gene end by 3 bases; junction bases not matched to a gene: 6. Germline V gene data show CDR1 as MNHEY and CDR2 as SVGEGT. The CDR3 contains 14 residues. CDR3 DNA sequence: TGTGCCAGCAGCTATACGACAGGGGGCTACGAGCAGTACTTC. It yields the protein CASSYTTGGYEQYF.

This clonotype came up once. The CDR3 spells CASSHPSRQGANQPQHF. The CDR3 DNA sequence: TGCGCCAGCAGTCATCCCTCCAGACAGGGGGCTAATCAGCCCCAGCATTTT. The gene calls are TRBV23-1 and TRBJ1-5, with 10 bases that match TRBD1. TRBV23-1 falls under the ORF class, with uncertain function. The junction had 9 bases not matched to a gene; V was cut back by 3 bases and J by 4 bases. The CDR3 consists of 17 residues.

The chain joins TRBV6-1 to TRBJ2-1, with 10 bases aligning to TRBD2. Trimming took 7 bases from V and 4 from J; bases not matched to a gene: 7. The CDR3 loop spans 15 amino acids. Germline CDR1 reads MNHNS; CDR2 reads SASEGT. The DNA for the CDR3 is TGTGCCAGCACCGTAGCGGGGGGCCTTTACAATGAGCAGTTCTTC. This translates into CASTVAGGLYNEQFF.

This chain joins TRBV19 and TRBJ2-7; 9 positions agree with TRBD1. V lost 4 bases and J lost 5; bases outside the gene matches: 6. The germline CDR1 and CDR2 sequences are LNHDA and SQIVND (reference sequence). The CDR3 runs to 14 residues. As DNA, the CDR3 is TGTGCCAGTAGTACCCGGGACAGGGAACACGAGCAGTACTTC. As protein: CASSTRDREHEQYF.

V and J are TRBV28 and TRBJ2-4, with TRBD2 matching 12 bases. V shed 3 bases, J shed 0 bases, and the junction held 6 bases outside the gene matches. The CDR3 runs to 18 residues. Germline V CDR1 and CDR2: MDHEN, SYDVKM. DNA for the CDR3: TGTGCCAGCAGTTTGGAACTAGCGGGAGGAGTAGCCAAAAACATTCAGTACTTC. Translated, it gives CASSLELAGGVAKNIQYF.

Here the CDR3 DNA reads TGTGCCAGCAGCCAGATGGAAATGGGACAGCAAGAGACCCAGTACTTC. It is translated as CASSQMEMGQQETQYF. The chain has TRBV14 and TRBJ2-5, with 7 bases that match TRBD1. The CDR3 length is 16 residues. Trimming took 3 bases from V and 2 from J; bases not matched to a gene: 9. Germline V lookup: CDR1 SGHDN, CDR2 FVKESK.

The chain employs TRBV7-9 and TRBJ2-7, with D uncertain. Looked up from germline, CDR1 is SEHNR and CDR2 is FQNEAQ (reference sequence). The CDR3 sequence is 14 residues long. Trimming removed 3 bases from V and 2 bases from J, with 11 bases in between. The CDR3 DNA reads TGTGCCAGCAGCTTGCTGGGAAGGGCCTACGAGCAGTACTTC. It codes for CASSLLGRAYEQYF.

The V gene is TRBV4-1, the J gene TRBJ2-3, with 10 bases aligning to TRBD2. Trimming cost V 3 bases and J 2 bases; bases outside gene matches: 11. Germline CDR1 MGHRA, CDR2 YSYEKL. The CDR3 totals 18 residues. The CDR3 spells CASSQFVGTSVHTDTQYF. The CDR3 coding sequence is TGCGCCAGCAGCCAGTTTGTTGGGACTAGCGTCCACACAGATACGCAGTATTTT.